The clone carrying this T cell receptor (beta chain) showed up just a few times. The antigen is not known. This specimen comes from a study of T cells after yellow fever vaccination. Turning to the study itself: It was SMART-Seq v4 Ultra Low Input that prepared the fractions with low cell numbers. Study-wide findings and caveats: Abundant bulk-derived clonotypes could contaminate FACS-sorted repertoires. Post-booster repertoires contained most primary-vaccination clones again (around 97% CD4, 88% CD8).

TCRdb reanalysed the 5' RACE reads using MiXCR and keeps one entry per CDR3 protein. The profile shows 200,000 to 250,000 distinct CDR3 sequences, approximately 3% of them singletons. The V end was cut by 0 bases, the J end by 8 bases, with 13 bases between. Germline-derived CDR1 and CDR2 are KGHSH and LQKENI. CDR3 length: 14 amino acids. This TCR was sampled from a man aged 18 to 29 who received the YFV17D yellow fever vaccine. The genes are TRBV18 and TRBJ1-2; D is ambiguous. Sequences were derived from CD4+ T cells sorted from PBMCs, sampled 10 days after the yellow fever booster vaccination. CDR3 in DNA: TGTGCCAGCTCACCACCATCGGATCTTGGGGGCTACACCTTC. Protein sequence: CASSPPSDLGGYTF.